The sequence of this T cell receptor (beta chain) was determined in a study of CD8+ T cells in alopecia areata. The germline V gene encodes CDR1 SGHVS and CDR2 FNYEAQ. V lost 5 bases to trimming and J lost 0 bases, with 22 bases between them. There are 18 residues in the CDR3. Treatment indicated: oral pan-JAK inhibitor, 5-10 mg twice daily. Extraction and reverse transcription of RNA yielded cDNA as the sequencing template. Clones were read by immunoSEQ multiplex PCR, and TCRdb kept only the in-frame ones, dropping some. Of over 150,000 clones detected, 50% to 65% appear once; the ten largest clones hold 12% to 15%. This clone was seen a few times. The antigen remains unidentified. Whole-study findings and limits: Tofacitinib significantly reduced both scalp clonality and expanded CD8+ clones among the top 100. For lesional scalp, especially alopecia totalis/universalis, clonality was higher than in normal scalp. During tofacitinib treatment, many expanded lesional clones remained in scalp and blood.

The sample was CD4+ T cells sorted from blood, taken at week 24, from a patient treated with tofacitinib. The gene calls are TRBV7-6 and TRBJ2-5; possibly TRBD1 or TRBD2 for D (6 bases each). This TCR derives from a human donor with alopecia areata. CDR3 protein: CASSPRGHKIPHQETQYF. The CDR3 coding sequence is TGTGCCAGCAGCCCGCGGGGACACAAGATCCCCCACCAAGAGACCCAGTACTTC.